A single sample is the source of the 10 T cell receptor beta chains below, sequenced in a study of blood T cell repertoires in COVID-19. Data came from immunoSEQ multiplex PCR; TCRdb stores just in-frame clones and leaves some out. The sample shows approximately 390,000 clones, over 75% of them seen only once. The sample comprised PBMCs or T cells enriched from blood (not recorded which). The receptors shown here come from a woman aged 40 to 55 with acute COVID-19.

The CDR3 protein is CAISETKGQGSGNTIYF. The CDR3 DNA follows: TGTGCCATCAGTGAGACAAAGGGACAGGGTTCGGGAAACACCATATATTTT. The chain joins TRBV10-3 to TRBJ1-3; 9 bases match TRBD1. Germline V gene sequence: CDR1 ENHRY, CDR2 SYGVKD. J lost 4 bases, V lost 2 bases, and 9 bases had no gene match. CDR3 length: 17 residues.

The chain has TRBV27 and TRBJ2-1; 9 bases agree with TRBD2. The V gene end was trimmed by 6 bases and the J gene end by 6 bases; junction bases not matched to a gene: 3. CDR1 MNHEY and CDR2 SMNVEV come from the germline V gene (reference sequence). The CDR3 is 13 residues long. The CDR3 reads CASRKAGGNEQFF. CDR3 coding DNA: TGTGCCAGCAGGAAAGCGGGGGGCAATGAGCAGTTCTTC.

This clone was counted once. The chain links TRBV30 to TRBJ2-5; TRBD1 is a possible D gene (5 bases). The CDR3 has 16 residues. Trimming cost V 3 bases and J 1 base, with 18 bases left between them. CDR1 and CDR2 (germline): GTSNPN, SVGIG (reference sequence). This chain's CDR3 is CAWRSLQGWSQETQYF. CDR3 nucleotides: TGTGCCTGGAGAAGTCTCCAGGGTTGGTCCCAAGAGACCCAGTACTTC.

The chain has TRBV5-1 and TRBJ2-1; TRBD2 might be the D (5 bases). In germline, CDR1 is SGHRS, CDR2 YFSETQ. CDR3 length: 16 amino acids. The ends were cut back, 5 bases at V and 1 base at J, with 16 bases in the middle. This CDR3 reads CASRAGRRGSYNEQFF. The CDR3 region has the DNA TGCGCCAGCAGGGCGGGCCGGAGAGGATCCTACAATGAGCAGTTCTTC.

The chain carries TRBV30 and TRBJ1-3; D not certain. The CDR3 has 13 amino acids. The ends were cut back, 5 bases at V and 0 bases at J, with 8 bases in the middle. CDR1 GTSNPN and CDR2 SVGIG come from the germline V gene (reference sequence). As DNA, the CDR3 is TGTGCCTGGGACATAGGCTCTGGAAACACCATATATTTT. Translating gives CAWDIGSGNTIYF.

The CDR3 DNA reads TGCGCCAGCAGTGAACGGGGGAGTGGGAATCAGCCCCAGCATTTT. This encodes CASSERGSGNQPQHF. The rearrangement joins TRBV10-2 to TRBJ1-5, with D possibly matching TRBD1 (5 bases). Between the trimmed V and J ends, which lost 3 bases and 4 bases, there was a span of 13 bases. CDR3 length: 15 residues. CDR1 WSHSY and CDR2 SAAADI come from the germline V gene.

V is TRBV5-4 and J is TRBJ2-3, with 8 bases fitting TRBD2. Trimming at V came to 5 bases and at J to 6 bases, leaving 11 bases not matched to a gene. The CDR3 totals 15 residues. CDR1 SGHNT and CDR2 YYREEE come from the germline V gene (reference sequence). The CDR3 is CASSPGTRIGDTQYF. In DNA, the CDR3 is TGTGCCAGCAGTCCCGGGACTAGAATCGGCGATACGCAGTATTTT.

V usage is TRBV7-8 and J usage is TRBJ1-3; the D gene is possibly TRBD1 (6 bases). Per germline, CDR1 SGHVS and CDR2 FQNEAQ. This CDR3 comprises 15 residues. Trimming pared 4 bases from V and 4 bases from J, leaving 14 bases between. The CDR3 loop is CASSSKGDSGNTIYF. DNA for the CDR3: TGTGCCAGCAGCTCGAAGGGGGATTCGGGAAACACCATATATTTT.

The sample holds one count of this clone. The chain employs TRBV7-2 and TRBJ2-3, with a weak D call TRBD1 (7 bases). Between the trimmed V and J ends, which lost 2 bases and 0 bases, there was a span of 21 bases. In germline, CDR1 is SGHTA, CDR2 FQGNSA. The CDR3 covers 19 residues. The CDR3 sequence: CASSLSLYRGTASTDTQYF. Written as DNA, the CDR3 is TGTGCCAGCAGCTTATCCCTGTATCGCGGGACAGCTAGCACAGATACGCAGTATTTT.

V usage is TRBV5-1 and J usage is TRBJ2-6; the match to TRBD1 covers 9 bases. The germline CDR1 and CDR2 sequences are SGHRS and YFSETQ. V dropped 4 bases and J dropped 0; count of bases not matched to a gene: 5. The CDR3 has 17 amino acids. CDR3 DNA sequence: TGCGCCAGCAGCGAGGGACAGGGACTCTCTGGGGCCAACGTCCTGACTTTC. Residues: CASSEGQGLSGANVLTF. The variable domain in full, completed from reference TRBV5-1 and TRBJ2-6, reads KAGVTQTPRYLIKTRGQQVTLSCSPISGHRSVSWYQQTPGQGLQFLFEYFSETQRNKGNFPGRFSGRQFSNSRSEMNVSTLELGDSALYLCASSEGQGLSGANVLTFGAGSRLTVL.